This T cell receptor (beta chain) derives from a study of shared clonotypes between healthy human individuals. Naivety among CD8 cells was defined by CD45RO negativity and positive CCR7 selection, thereby excluding terminally differentiated effector memory CD45RA+ cells. Germline V CDR1 and CDR2: SGHNT, YENEEA. CDR3 length: 18 amino acids. J lost 1 base, V lost 5 bases, and 14 bases had no gene match. Study-level findings and limits: Only blood underwent sampling, and tissue repertoires likely differ.

As to this clone: Its target is unknown.

TCRdb's table, derived via immunoSEQ multiplex PCR, lists solely in-frame clones and lacks some. The sample has around 1,900,000 clones, around 93% seen once. Sequencing was carried out using naive CD8+ T cells from PBMCs. The TCR comes from a man aged 18-30 years in good health. Some clones in this sample may be carry-over from other donors' samples. This chain connects TRBV11-3 to TRBJ2-5; 9 bases map to TRBD2. Here the CDR3 reads CASSLRGHKREAQETQYF. The CDR3 DNA follows: TGTGCCAGCAGCCTCCGGGGTCATAAGCGGGAGGCCCAAGAGACCCAGTACTTC.